The 5 T cell receptor beta chains below were found in one sample sequenced in a study of Ad26.COV2.S vaccination and SARS-CoV-2 variants. Treatment defined: 15 to 20 received Ad26.COV2.S at low or high dose, single or two shots; several received placebo; per-sample allocation not given. Collection of samples fell on day 63 after the first vaccine or placebo injection. TCRdb's copy holds only in-frame clones and misses some; the assay was immunoSEQ multiplex PCR. The table has 510,000 or so clones, roughly 85% seen once. The material was peripheral blood, obtained in a trial of Ad26.COV2.S vaccine versus placebo. These TCRs come from a person aged 18-60 years who received the Ad26.COV2.S COVID-19 vaccine or a placebo.

The chain employs TRBV7-2 and TRBJ2-1, with 8 nucleotides matching TRBD1. This CDR3 has 15 amino acids. The V and J ends lost 5 bases and 6 bases, in that order; junction bases with no gene match: 9. Germline V gene sequence: CDR1 SGHTA, CDR2 FQGNSA. CDR3: CASSTTLGQANEQFF. The CDR3 DNA reads TGTGCCAGCAGCACAACCCTGGGACAGGCCAATGAGCAGTTCTTC.

The chain has TRBV25-1 and TRBJ2-1; 10 bases fit TRBD2. Germline V CDR1 and CDR2: MGHDK, SYGVNS. CDR3 length equals 17 residues. Trimming cost V 3 bases and J 0 bases; bases outside gene matches: 5. CDR3 sequence reads: CASSERSSGSSYNEQFF. CDR3 sequence (DNA): TGTGCCAGCAGTGAGAGGTCTAGCGGGAGCTCCTACAATGAGCAGTTCTTC.

In its sample, this clone was seen once. The J gene is TRBJ2-7, the V gene TRBV6-5; TRBD1 might be the D (5 bases). The CDR3 is 13 amino acids. Trimming pared 6 bases from V and 5 bases from J, leaving 14 bases between. CDR1 is MNHEY and CDR2 is SVGAGI in the germline V gene. The CDR3 protein is CASRLRASNEQYF. The CDR3 DNA reads as TGTGCCAGCAGGCTCAGGGCTTCCAACGAGCAGTACTTC.

This clone was seen a few times. The genes are TRBV7-8 and TRBJ2-3, with TRBD2 identical over 8 bases. Germline V gene data show CDR1 as SGHVS and CDR2 as FQNEAQ. CDR3 length equals 16 residues. J gave up 1 base and V 5 bases, and 8 bases lay outside the gene matches. In DNA form, the CDR3 reads TGTGCCAGCAGCCCTCCCACTAGCGGTCGCACAGATACGCAGTATTTT. Amino acids: CASSPPTSGRTDTQYF.

This chain joins TRBV28 and TRBJ1-1, with D possibly being TRBD1 (5 bases). The CDR3 extends over 11 amino acids. The V end lost 8 bases, the J end lost 8 bases, and 12 bases lay between the germline ends. Germline CDR1 is MDHEN and CDR2 is SYDVKM. The CDR3 loop is CASGGLGEAFF. In DNA form, the CDR3 reads TGTGCCAGCGGGGGGTTAGGGGAAGCTTTCTTT.